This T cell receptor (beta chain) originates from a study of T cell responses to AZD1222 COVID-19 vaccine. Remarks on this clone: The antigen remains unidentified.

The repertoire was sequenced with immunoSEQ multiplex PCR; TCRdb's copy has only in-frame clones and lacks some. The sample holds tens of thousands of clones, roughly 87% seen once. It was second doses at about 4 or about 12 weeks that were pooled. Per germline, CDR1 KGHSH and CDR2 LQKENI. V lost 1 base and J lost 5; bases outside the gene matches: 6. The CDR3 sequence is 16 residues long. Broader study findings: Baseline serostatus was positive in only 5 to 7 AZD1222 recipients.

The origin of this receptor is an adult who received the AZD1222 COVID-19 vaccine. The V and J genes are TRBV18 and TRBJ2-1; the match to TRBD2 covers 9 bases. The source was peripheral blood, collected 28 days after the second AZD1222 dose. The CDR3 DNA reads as TGTGCCAGCTCACCACGTCTAGCGGGGCTGCACAATGAGCAGTTCTTC. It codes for CASSPRLAGLHNEQFF.